This TCR beta chain was obtained from a study of shared clonotypes between healthy human individuals. At the level of the study: The study used three CD4 naive, three CD4 memory, two CD8 naive and one CD8 memory plate per donor.

The ends were cut back, 5 bases at V and 6 bases at J, with 14 bases in the middle. This CDR3 comprises 13 residues. Germline loops: CDR1 SGHAT, CDR2 FQNNGV. Study donors comprised healthy, HIV-negative adults devoid of recent acute infection or vaccination. Libraries were prepared by immunoSEQ multiplex PCR; TCRdb keeps only in-frame clonotypes and omits some of them. Of 1.6 million or so clones listed, 98% are singletons. Study-level findings and limits: A generally larger estimated richness was seen in naive subsets than in memory subsets.

A word on this clone: Its antigen remains unknown.

The receptor was derived from a man between 25 and 39 years old in good health. V and J are TRBV11-2 and TRBJ2-7; D gene uncertain. The sequencing sample was made of naive CD4+ T cells sorted from blood. Sample subset: CD45RA+ positively selected. CDR3 sequence (DNA): TGTGCCAGCAGCCCTAGATTGGCCCTCGAGCAGTACTTC. Amino acids: CASSPRLALEQYF.